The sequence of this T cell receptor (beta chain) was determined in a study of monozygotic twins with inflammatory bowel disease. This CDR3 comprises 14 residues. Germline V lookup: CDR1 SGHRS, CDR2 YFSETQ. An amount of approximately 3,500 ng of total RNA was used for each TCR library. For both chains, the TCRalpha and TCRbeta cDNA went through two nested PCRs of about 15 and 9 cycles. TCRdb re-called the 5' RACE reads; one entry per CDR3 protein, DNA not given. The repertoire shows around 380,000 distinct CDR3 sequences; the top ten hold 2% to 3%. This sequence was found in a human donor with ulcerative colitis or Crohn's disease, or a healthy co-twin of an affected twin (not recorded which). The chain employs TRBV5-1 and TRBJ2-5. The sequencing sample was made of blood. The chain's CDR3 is CASSSVSAQETQYF. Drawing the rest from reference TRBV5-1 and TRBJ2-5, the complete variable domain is KAGVTQTPRYLIKTRGQQVTLSCSPISGHRSVSWYQQTPGQGLQFLFEYFSETQRNKGNFPGRFSGRQFSNSRSEMNVSTLELGDSALYLCASSSVSAQETQYFGPGTRLLVL.